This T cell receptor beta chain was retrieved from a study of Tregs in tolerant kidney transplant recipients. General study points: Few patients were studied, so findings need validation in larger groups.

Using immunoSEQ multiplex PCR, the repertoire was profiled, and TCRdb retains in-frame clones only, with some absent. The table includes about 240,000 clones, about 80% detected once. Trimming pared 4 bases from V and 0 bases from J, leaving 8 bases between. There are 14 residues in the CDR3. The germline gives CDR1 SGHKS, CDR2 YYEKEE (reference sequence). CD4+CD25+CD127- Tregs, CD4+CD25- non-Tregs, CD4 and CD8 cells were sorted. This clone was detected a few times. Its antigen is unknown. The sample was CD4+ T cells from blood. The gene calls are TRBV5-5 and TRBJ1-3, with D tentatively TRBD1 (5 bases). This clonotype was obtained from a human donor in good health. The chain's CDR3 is CASSDGASGNTIYF. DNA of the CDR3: TGTGCCAGCAGCGACGGGGCCTCTGGAAACACCATATATTTT.